Given below is one T cell receptor (beta chain) in context. Its antigen remains unknown. Compared with germline, one end of the junction differs, possibly owing to a read error. This specimen comes from a study of molecular identifiers for immune sequencing clone quantification. When naive CD8 T cells were sorted, they were gated as CD8+CD4-CCR7+CD45RA+. CDR3 size: 13 residues. From germline, CDR1 is DFQATT and CDR2 SNEGSKA (reference sequence). Findings and caveats of the study: In naive cells, under 1% of molecules belonged to clones above 20 RNA copies, against over 99% in effector cells. Barcode-sharing identical TCR molecules could underestimate highly expanded clone sizes.

Bulk libraries came from a prior protocol with listed TCR primers. TCRdb re-analysed the PCR reads in MiXCR, keeping a single row per CDR3 protein. This sample has over 600,000 distinct CDR3 sequences, with 20% found just once. The chain couples TRBV20-1 to TRBJ1-1; a weak D match, TRBD1 (5 bases). The sequence was obtained from a human donor in good health. Some libraries in this study had Jurkat cell RNA spiked in. The sample was naive CD8+ T cells from blood, with Jurkat cell RNA spiked in. Sample subset: FACS-sorted CD8+CD4-CCR7+CD45RA+ naive T cells. CDR3 sequence: CIARDWRGPEAFF. The CDR3 bases are TGCATTGCTAGAGATTGGAGGGGTCCTGAAGCTTTCTTT.